This T cell receptor (beta chain) came from a study of cytomegalovirus exposure and HLA in healthy donors. Study-level results: Researchers reported in a later analysis that common viral pathogens appeared linked to several top clusters. With further analysis later on, most CMV-associated TCR beta chains appeared HLA-restricted.

PCR primers comprised 60 Vbeta and 13 Jbeta primers. The table came from immunoSEQ multiplex PCR; TCRdb's copy has only in-frame clones and leaves some out. The sample includes about 150,000 clones, roughly 70% of them seen just once. Each donor was nominally healthy when sampled (though unrecorded immune exposures were likely). About this clone: The antigen remains undetermined.

Trimming pared 4 bases from V and 4 bases from J, leaving 16 bases between. Germline V lookup: CDR1 KGHSH, CDR2 LQKENI. The CDR3 extends over 15 amino acids. Input material: PBMCs. V usage is TRBV18 and J usage is TRBJ1-1; no reliable D call. This receptor was taken from a man aged 55-75 years in good health and CMV-seronegative. The CDR3 loop is CASSLKEGLGTEAFF. DNA of the CDR3: TGTGCCAGCTCACTTAAGGAGGGTTTGGGCACTGAAGCTTTCTTT.